This T cell receptor beta chain emerged from a study of control samples from healthy donors and cancer patients. This CDR3 is built from 18 residues. The germline V gene has CDR1 SGHDT and CDR2 YYEEEE. V was pared by 0 bases and J by 3 bases, with 8 bases of the junction left unmatched. Here immunoSEQ multiplex PCR was the method, and the copy in TCRdb shows in-frame clones only, minus some. The sample includes some 70,000 clones, about 83% of them seen just once. Sequenced input: blood. The chain recombines TRBV5-6 with TRBJ2-1; 11 bases line up with TRBD2. The receptor's source is a man in his 60s in good health. The CDR3 region has the DNA TGTGCCAGCAGCTTGGTTCTTAGCGGGAGGGCTGGCTACAATGAGCAGTTCTTC. Amino acids: CASSLVLSGRAGYNEQFF.